The 3 T cell receptor beta chains below were found in one sample sequenced in a study of blood T cells in healthy people across ages. A sample-barcoded 5' primer and a J-beta primer mix were used in a second PCR of about 7 to 12 cycles. Using its own MiXCR run on the 5' RACE reads, TCRdb lists one record per CDR3 protein. The top ten clones hold under 60% of a sample with about 400,000 distinct CDR3 sequences, more than 45% of them seen once. Sample: blood. These receptors were taken from a man between 60 and 70 years old in good health.

This clonotype was found a few times. The V gene is TRBV7-2, the J gene TRBJ2-7, with D maybe TRBD1 (8 bases). The germline CDR1 and CDR2 sequences are SGHTA and FQGNSA. V lost 1 base and J 3 bases, leaving 10 bases between the germline ends. The CDR3 covers 14 residues. CDR3: CASSLDRGGYEQYF. Written as DNA, the CDR3 is TGTGCCAGCAGCTTAGACAGGGGGGGCTACGAGCAGTACTTC.

The V and J genes are TRBV6-2 or TRBV6-3 and TRBJ2-7; D is perhaps TRBD2 (6 bases). V lost 5 bases and J lost 0, with 11 bases in between. Germline lookup yields CDR1 MNHEY and CDR2 SVGEGT. The CDR3 contains 14 residues. The CDR3 is CASSALGGSYEQYF. DNA of the CDR3: TGTGCCAGCAGTGCCCTGGGAGGCTCCTACGAGCAGTACTTC.

This clonotype was seen more than once but under ten times. CDR3 DNA: TGCGCCAGCGTGGGGGCTTGGGACAGCTCTCAACAGCCCCAGCATTTT. This encodes CASVGAWDSSQQPQHF. The chain joins TRBV10-1 to TRBJ1-5; TRBD1 agrees at 7 bases. CDR1 and CDR2 from the germline V gene are WNHNN and SYGVQD (reference sequence). CDR3 size: 16 residues. The V segment lost 8 bases and the J segment 7 bases; nucleotides outside the gene matches: 17.